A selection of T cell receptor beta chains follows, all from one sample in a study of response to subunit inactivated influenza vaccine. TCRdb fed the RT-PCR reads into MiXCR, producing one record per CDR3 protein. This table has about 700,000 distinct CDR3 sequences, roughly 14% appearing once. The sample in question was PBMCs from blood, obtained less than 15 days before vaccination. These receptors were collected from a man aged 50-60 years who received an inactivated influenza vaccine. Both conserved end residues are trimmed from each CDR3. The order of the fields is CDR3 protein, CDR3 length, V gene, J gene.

CDR3 protein: ASSGFRDRRYNSPLH
CDR3 length: 15
V gene: TRBV7-2
J gene: TRBJ1-6

CDR3 protein: CARDWRGTNTGELF
CDR3 length: 14
V gene: TRBV20-1
J gene: TRBJ2-2

CDR3 protein: ARGPGLRCYT
CDR3 length: 10
V gene: TRBV5-6
J gene: TRBJ1-2

CDR3 protein: ASDRTLGRTYTIGDEQF
CDR3 length: 17
V gene: TRBV4-2
J gene: TRBJ2-1

CDR3 protein: ASSRDRPEETQY
CDR3 length: 12
V gene: TRBV5-1
J gene: TRBJ2-5

CDR3 protein: ASSLPSGGTDTQY
CDR3 length: 13
V gene: TRBV7-9
J gene: TRBJ2-3

CDR3 protein: ASSQGLGSVPQH
CDR3 length: 12
V gene: TRBV4-2
J gene: TRBJ1-5

CDR3 protein: AISEWGGRSYEQY
CDR3 length: 13
V gene: TRBV10-3
J gene: TRBJ2-7

CDR3 protein: ASSLQPGGRETQY
CDR3 length: 13
V gene: TRBV7-2
J gene: TRBJ2-5

CDR3 protein: ASSQGEPSTDTQY
CDR3 length: 13
V gene: TRBV4-2
J gene: TRBJ2-3

CDR3 protein: ATSEEGPGLQEQY
CDR3 length: 13
V gene: TRBV15
J gene: TRBJ2-7

CDR3 protein: ASSRTPGGNSPLH
CDR3 length: 13
V gene: TRBV4-3
J gene: TRBJ1-6

CDR3 protein: ASSSMGYGYT
CDR3 length: 10
V gene: TRBV6-2/TRBV6-3
J gene: TRBJ1-2

CDR3 protein: ATSDHTWAGGSTDTQY
CDR3 length: 16
V gene: TRBV24-1
J gene: TRBJ2-3

CDR3 protein: ATQTGDTQY
CDR3 length: 9
V gene: TRBV24-1
J gene: TRBJ2-3

CDR3 protein: ASSQRSANYGYT
CDR3 length: 12
V gene: TRBV3-1
J gene: TRBJ1-2

CDR3 protein: ASSLSSGAYNEQF
CDR3 length: 13
V gene: TRBV7-2
J gene: TRBJ2-1

CDR3 protein: ASRSLAGAIDTQY
CDR3 length: 13
V gene: TRBV7-2
J gene: TRBJ2-3

CDR3 protein: ASSLTGQAWGETQY
CDR3 length: 14
V gene: TRBV7-9
J gene: TRBJ2-5

CDR3 protein: ASSPAGSADTQY
CDR3 length: 12
V gene: TRBV18
J gene: TRBJ2-3

CDR3 protein: SVELRGYEQY
CDR3 length: 10
V gene: TRBV29-1
J gene: TRBJ2-7

CDR3 protein: ASSFTSGRGTDTQY
CDR3 length: 14
V gene: TRBV27
J gene: TRBJ2-3

CDR3 protein: ASSYGLAGSGLPYEQY
CDR3 length: 16
V gene: TRBV27
J gene: TRBJ2-7

CDR3 protein: ASSHGRAGELF
CDR3 length: 11
V gene: TRBV5-1
J gene: TRBJ2-2

CDR3 protein: ATGQGETYGYT
CDR3 length: 11
V gene: TRBV6-6
J gene: TRBJ1-2

CDR3 protein: ASSGAGTNTGELF
CDR3 length: 13
V gene: TRBV4-2
J gene: TRBJ2-2

CDR3 protein: ASSVEVRLVSGANVLT
CDR3 length: 16
V gene: TRBV9
J gene: TRBJ2-6

CDR3 protein: ASSLRGQNSPLH
CDR3 length: 12
V gene: TRBV12-3/TRBV12-4
J gene: TRBJ1-6

CDR3 protein: ASSQSYLKQF
CDR3 length: 10
V gene: TRBV7-2
J gene: TRBJ2-1

CDR3 protein: SARDVGTGTYEQY
CDR3 length: 13
V gene: TRBV20-1
J gene: TRBJ2-7

CDR3 protein: ASSYWVRSNQPQH
CDR3 length: 13
V gene: TRBV6-5
J gene: TRBJ1-5

CDR3 protein: ASTRGGIDTGELF
CDR3 length: 13
V gene: TRBV5-1
J gene: TRBJ2-2

CDR3 protein: ASSFPAGRDTQY
CDR3 length: 12
V gene: TRBV6-2/TRBV6-3
J gene: TRBJ2-3

CDR3 protein: ASSDGVGLVGDTQY
CDR3 length: 14
V gene: TRBV6-1
J gene: TRBJ2-3

CDR3 protein: ASSLVPQGLNNEQF
CDR3 length: 14
V gene: TRBV5-1
J gene: TRBJ2-1

CDR3 protein: ASSYWAGGSHEQY
CDR3 length: 13
V gene: TRBV6-2/TRBV6-3
J gene: TRBJ2-7

CDR3 protein: ASSLYDYTGELF
CDR3 length: 12
V gene: TRBV12-3/TRBV12-4
J gene: TRBJ2-2

CDR3 protein: ASSLLRASGNTIY
CDR3 length: 13
V gene: TRBV12-3/TRBV12-4
J gene: TRBJ1-3

CDR3 protein: ASSVVAYAHNEQF
CDR3 length: 13
V gene: TRBV9
J gene: TRBJ2-1

CDR3 protein: SASSIDSGGYT
CDR3 length: 11
V gene: TRBV20-1
J gene: TRBJ1-2

CDR3 protein: ASSHRLTGSETQY
CDR3 length: 13
V gene: TRBV7-6
J gene: TRBJ2-5

CDR3 protein: ASSQSSVNTEAF
CDR3 length: 12
V gene: TRBV3-1
J gene: TRBJ1-1

CDR3 protein: SVRGQGQYNEQF
CDR3 length: 12
V gene: TRBV29-1
J gene: TRBJ2-1

CDR3 protein: ASRSEDRENSPLH
CDR3 length: 13
V gene: TRBV28
J gene: TRBJ1-6

CDR3 protein: ASSPTSGMSYEQY
CDR3 length: 13
V gene: TRBV18
J gene: TRBJ2-7

CDR3 protein: ASSFLTGVLNEQF
CDR3 length: 13
V gene: TRBV7-3
J gene: TRBJ2-1

CDR3 protein: ASSRRPGTQTGELF
CDR3 length: 14
V gene: TRBV5-1
J gene: TRBJ2-2

CDR3 protein: ASSPNSISGANVLT
CDR3 length: 14
V gene: TRBV7-6
J gene: TRBJ2-6

CDR3 protein: ASSLGRVREKLF
CDR3 length: 12
V gene: TRBV6-2/TRBV6-3
J gene: TRBJ1-4

CDR3 protein: ASSQLAGGGHNEQF
CDR3 length: 14
V gene: TRBV4-3
J gene: TRBJ2-1

CDR3 protein: AAVHELSYEQY
CDR3 length: 11
V gene: TRBV10-3
J gene: TRBJ2-7